The text below deals with one TCR beta chain. As yet, its antigen is unknown. The primer mix had 60 Vbeta and 13 Jbeta primers. The table came from immunoSEQ multiplex PCR; TCRdb's copy has only in-frame clones and leaves some out. The sample contains about 140,000 clones, 70% to 85% of which appear only once. The germline V gene has CDR1 MNHEY and CDR2 SVGAGI. CDR3 length: 11 amino acids. Trimming took off 4 bases at V and 7 bases at J, with 8 bases between the two ends. The data were taken from a study of cytomegalovirus exposure and HLA in healthy donors. Turning to the study itself: Inside one of the first data releases sat around 80 million unique TCRs taken from HLA-typed donors. Study results and limitations: Later analysis demonstrated an association between a missense DCLRE1C variant and TCR beta V- and J-gene trimming. Most TCR sequences were uncommon, yet certain public TCRs appeared in many donors.

J is TRBJ2-7 and V is TRBV6-5; tentative D call: TRBD1 (5 bases). The sequencing sample was made of PBMCs. The origin of this receptor is a woman aged 40-49 years in good health and CMV-seronegative. The CDR3 coding sequence is TGTGCCAGCAGTTTCAACAGGGAGCAGTACTTC. This translates into CASSFNREQYF.